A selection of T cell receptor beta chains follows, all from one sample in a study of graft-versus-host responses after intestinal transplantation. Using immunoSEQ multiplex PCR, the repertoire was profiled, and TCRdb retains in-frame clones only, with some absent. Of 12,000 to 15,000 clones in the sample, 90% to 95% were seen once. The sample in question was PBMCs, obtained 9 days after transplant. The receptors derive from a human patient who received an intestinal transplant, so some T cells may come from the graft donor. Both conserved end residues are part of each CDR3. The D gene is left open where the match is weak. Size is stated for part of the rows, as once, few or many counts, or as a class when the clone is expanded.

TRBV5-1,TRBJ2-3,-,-,CASSLRLPRGTDTQYF,TGCGCCAGCAGCCTACGACTACCAAGGGGCACAGATACGCAGTATTTT
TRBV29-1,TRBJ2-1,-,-,CSASAGVGVNEQFF,TGCAGCGCGTCGGCCGGGGTAGGAGTGAATGAGCAGTTCTTC
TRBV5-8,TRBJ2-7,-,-,CASSFRRSRYEQYF,TGTGCCAGCAGCTTCCGCAGGAGTAGATACGAGCAGTACTTC
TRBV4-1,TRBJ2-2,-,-,CASSLISLQGELFF,TGCGCCAGCAGCCTAATTTCCCTTCAAGGGGAGCTGTTTTTT
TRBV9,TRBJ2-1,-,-,CASSAIGLGPNNEQFF,TGTGCCAGCAGCGCGATCGGGCTAGGTCCTAACAATGAGCAGTTCTTC
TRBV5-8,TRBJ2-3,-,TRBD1,CASSPGGAADTQYF,TGTGCCAGCAGCCCAGGGGGCGCGGCAGATACGCAGTATTTT
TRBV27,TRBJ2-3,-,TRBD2,CASSSSGTWLGDTQYF,TGTGCCAGCAGTTCTAGCGGGACATGGCTGGGGGATACGCAGTATTTT
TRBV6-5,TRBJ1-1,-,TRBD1,CASSKGTGRTEAFF,TGTGCCAGCAGTAAAGGGACAGGGAGGACTGAAGCTTTCTTT
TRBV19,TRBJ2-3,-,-,CASSIDRDTNAEVDTQYF,TGTGCCAGTAGTATAGACAGGGACACCAACGCCGAAGTAGATACGCAGTATTTT
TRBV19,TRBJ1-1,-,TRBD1,CATRQGSEAFF,TGTGCCACCCGACAGGGGTCGGAAGCTTTCTTT
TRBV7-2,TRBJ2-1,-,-,CASSRFPGREFF,TGTGCCAGCTCCAGATTTCCAGGCCGGGAGTTCTTC
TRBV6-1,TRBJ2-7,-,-,CASKAGKPYEQYF,TGTGCCAGCAAGGCGGGCAAACCCTACGAGCAGTACTTC
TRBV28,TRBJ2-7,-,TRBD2,CASSFNVGLRSGSKYF,TGTGCCAGCAGTTTTAACGTCGGATTACGTAGCGGGAGTAAGTACTTC
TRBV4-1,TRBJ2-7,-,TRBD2,CASSQPGLNYEQYF,TGCGCCAGCAGCCAACCGGGACTAAACTACGAGCAGTACTTC
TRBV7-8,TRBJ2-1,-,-,CASSLGGSEQFF,TGTGCCAGCAGCTTAGGCGGGTCCGAGCAGTTCTTC
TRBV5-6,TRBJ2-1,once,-,CASSPGTLGYNEQFF,TGTGCCAGCAGCCCCGGGACACTTGGCTACAATGAGCAGTTCTTC
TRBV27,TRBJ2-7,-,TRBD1,CASSSTRDRIPYEQYF,TGTGCCAGCAGTTCAACCCGGGACAGGATACCCTACGAGCAGTACTTC
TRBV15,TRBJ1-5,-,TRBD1,CATRTDRGGNQPQHF,TGTGCCACCCGAACGGACAGGGGAGGCAATCAGCCCCAGCATTTT
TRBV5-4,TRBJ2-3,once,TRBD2,CASSTLAGGRTDTQYF,TGTGCCAGCAGCACCCTAGCGGGAGGCCGCACAGATACGCAGTATTTT
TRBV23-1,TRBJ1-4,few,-,CASSREVRCEKLFF,TGCGCCAGCAGTCGCGAGGTTAGGTGCGAAAAACTGTTTTTT
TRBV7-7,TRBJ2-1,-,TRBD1,CASRRPGQPTYNEQFF,TGTGCTAGCAGACGCCCGGGACAGCCCACCTACAATGAGCAGTTCTTC
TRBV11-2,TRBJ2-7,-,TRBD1,CASSPDRGREHEQYF,TGTGCCAGCAGCCCAGACAGGGGGCGCGAACACGAGCAGTACTTC
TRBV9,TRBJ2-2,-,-,CASSVVSPGELFF,TGTGCCAGCAGCGTAGTATCTCCCGGGGAGCTGTTTTTT
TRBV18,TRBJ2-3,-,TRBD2,CASSPPHSGGHTQYF,TGTGCCAGCTCACCACCCCACTCGGGAGGACATACGCAGTATTTT
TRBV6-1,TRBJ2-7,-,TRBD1,CASRPGQGLYEQYF,TGTGCCAGCAGGCCGGGACAGGGTCTCTACGAGCAGTACTTC
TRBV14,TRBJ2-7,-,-,CASSQGGIEQYF,TGTGCCAGCAGCCAAGGAGGGATCGAGCAGTACTTC
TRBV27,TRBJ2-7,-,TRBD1,CASSPNRGTPYEQYF,TGTGCCAGCAGTCCTAACAGGGGGACACCCTACGAGCAGTACTTC
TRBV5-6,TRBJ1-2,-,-,CASSLYEQGIPGGYYGYTF,TGTGCCAGCAGCTTGTATGAGCAGGGGATCCCCGGGGGCTACTATGGCTACACCTTC
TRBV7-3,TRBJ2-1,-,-,CASSPSGGRLNIFNEQFF,TGTGCCAGCAGCCCATCGGGGGGCCGATTAAACATCTTCAATGAGCAGTTCTTC
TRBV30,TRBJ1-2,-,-,CAWGTGTAVLLWGYTF,TGTGCCTGGGGTACCGGGACTGCCGTTTTACTTTGGGGCTACACCTTC
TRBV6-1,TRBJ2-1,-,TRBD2,CASSEEGLAGNGNNEQFF,TGTGCCAGCAGTGAAGAGGGACTAGCGGGAAACGGAAACAATGAGCAGTTCTTC
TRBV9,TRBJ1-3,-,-,CASSVGDGTIYF,TGTGCCAGCAGCGTGGGCGATGGCACCATATATTTT
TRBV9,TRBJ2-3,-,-,CASSVDGSTDTQYF,TGTGCCAGCAGCGTAGATGGAAGCACAGATACGCAGTATTTT
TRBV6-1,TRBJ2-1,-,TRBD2,CASRSGGRVYNEQFF,TGTGCCAGCAGGTCGGGCGGGAGAGTTTACAATGAGCAGTTCTTC
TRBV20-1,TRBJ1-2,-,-,CRLDTPGYTF,TGCAGGCTGGACACGCCGGGCTACACCTTC
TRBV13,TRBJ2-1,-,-,CASSLGRAEGQFF,TGTGCCAGCAGCTTAGGCCGGGCCGAAGGGCAGTTCTTC
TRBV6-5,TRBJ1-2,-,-,CASSYSGYGYTF,TGTGCCAGCAGTTACAGCGGATATGGCTACACCTTC
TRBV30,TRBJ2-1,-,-,CAWSGSGVRGQFF,TGTGCCTGGAGTGGGTCGGGAGTCCGGGGGCAGTTCTTC
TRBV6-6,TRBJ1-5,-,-,CASSNTGGDQPQHF,TGTGCCAGCAGTAATACAGGCGGGGATCAGCCCCAGCATTTT
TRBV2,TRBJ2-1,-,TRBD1,CASRGTVSYNEQFF,TGTGCCAGCAGGGGGACAGTGTCCTACAATGAGCAGTTCTTC
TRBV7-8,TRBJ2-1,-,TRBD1,CASSPTAGTDNEQFF,TGTGCCAGCAGCCCAACCGCCGGGACAGACAATGAGCAGTTCTTC
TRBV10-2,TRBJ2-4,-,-,CASRGRWENIQYF,TGCGCCAGCAGGGGACGTTGGGAAAACATTCAGTACTTC
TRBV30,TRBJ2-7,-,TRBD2,CAWSVPGLAGGYEQYF,TGTGCCTGGAGTGTCCCGGGACTAGCGGGAGGCTACGAGCAGTACTTC
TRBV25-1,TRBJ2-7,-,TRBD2,CASSEFQRGQDEQYF,TGTGCCAGCAGTGAATTCCAGCGGGGCCAGGACGAGCAGTACTTC